These T cell receptor beta chains were read from a single sample in a study of T-cell reconstitution after alpha-beta-depleted transplantation in children. One entry per CDR3 protein, called by TCRdb with MiXCR from the PCR reads. Of 190,000 or so distinct CDR3 sequences listed, 6.5% to 7.5% are singletons. The input for sequencing was PBMCs from the stem cell graft donor, taken from the stem cell graft. Source of these receptors: a human donor who donated a stem cell graft to a child with Wiskott-Aldrich syndrome. Each CDR3 is given with its conserved first and last residue. D genes are given only for firm matches. Where a row states a size, it is once, few, many or the class of an expanded clone; other rows omit it.

v_call	j_call	d_call	clone_size	cdr3_nt	cdr3_aa
TRBV6-2/TRBV6-3	TRBJ2-5	TRBD1	many	TGTGCCAGCAGTTTTACCGGGACAGGACAAGAGACCCAGTACTTC	CASSFTGTGQETQYF
TRBV29-1	TRBJ2-1	.	many	TGCAGCGCTTCAAGGACAGCATACAATGAGCAGTTCTTC	CSASRTAYNEQFF
TRBV7-6	TRBJ2-3	TRBD2	few	TGTGCCAGCAGCCCCGAGGGACTAGCGGGAATCACAGATACGCAGTATTTT	CASSPEGLAGITDTQYF
TRBV6-5	TRBJ1-2	.	many	TGTGCCAGCACATCGAGGGGGGGAAAAACCACTAACTATGGCTACACCTTC	CASTSRGGKTTNYGYTF
TRBV29-1	TRBJ1-1	.	many	TGCAGCGTTGAAGGTACTGAAGCTTTCTTT	CSVEGTEAFF
TRBV30	TRBJ2-7	.	few	TGTGCCTGGAGTGTACAGCAGAACACCAATAATTATTTC	CAWSVQQNTNNYF
TRBV6-2/TRBV6-3	TRBJ1-5	.	many	TGTGCCAGCAGCTCCGGGACGGGTCAGCCCCAGCATTTT	CASSSGTGQPQHF
TRBV15	TRBJ2-5	.	many	TGTGCCACCAGCAGAGATCGAGGGGCCCAGTACTTC	CATSRDRGAQYF
TRBV6-2/TRBV6-3	TRBJ2-1	.	few	TGTGCCACCGGCCGGGACTTTTACCCCAATGAGCAGTTCTTC	CATGRDFYPNEQFF
TRBV7-6	TRBJ2-5	TRBD2	.	TGTGCCACCATTGCCCTTAGGGGAGGGGAGACCCAGTACTTC	CATIALRGGETQYF
TRBV29-1	TRBJ2-1	.	many	TGCAGCGTGGAAGACAATTACAATGAGCAGTTCTTC	CSVEDNYNEQFF
TRBV15	TRBJ2-7	.	few	TGTGCCACCGGGAGACAGGCCTCCTACGAGCAGTACTTC	CATGRQASYEQYF
TRBV15	TRBJ2-1	.	many	TGTGCCACCAGCAGAGATTTAGATGAACGGGGGTATGAGCAGTTCTTC	CATSRDLDERGYEQFF
TRBV4-1	TRBJ2-1	.	many	TGCGCCAGCAGCCAAGACCCCCCGGGAGCGGGCTCCTACAATGAGCAGTTCTTC	CASSQDPPGAGSYNEQFF
TRBV7-9	TRBJ2-1	TRBD2	.	TGTGCCATCAGCTCACTAGCGGGGGGGCACAATGAGCAGTTCTTC	CAISSLAGGHNEQFF
TRBV7-9	TRBJ1-4	.	many	TGTGCCAGCAGCTTTCCGGGATATAATGAAAAACTGTTTTTT	CASSFPGYNEKLFF
TRBV13	TRBJ1-1	.	many	TGTGCCAGCAGGACCCGGGGGACTGAAGCTTTCTTT	CASRTRGTEAFF
TRBV6-5	TRBJ1-6	.	many	TGTGCCAGCAGCCTAAACGCCGGTAATTCACCCCTCCACTTT	CASSLNAGNSPLHF
TRBV5-1	TRBJ1-1	.	many	TGCGCCAGCGCCCGGGACACTGTGACTGAAGCTTTCTTT	CASARDTVTEAFF
TRBV5-1	TRBJ1-1	.	many	TGCGCCAGCAGCTTGGTGTGGGGGGGCAACACTGAAGCTTTCTTT	CASSLVWGGNTEAFF
TRBV4-3	TRBJ1-2	TRBD1	few	TGCGCCAGCAGCCAAGAAAGACAGGGGGCTAACTATGGCTACACCTTC	CASSQERQGANYGYTF
TRBV14	TRBJ2-5	.	.	TGTGCCAGCAGCCCCAAGCAGGTCCGGCCATGGGAGACCCAGTACTTC	CASSPKQVRPWETQYF
TRBV5-6	TRBJ2-3	.	many	TGTGCCAGCAGCTTGAGGGGGTCAGATACGCAGTATTTT	CASSLRGSDTQYF
TRBV5-1	TRBJ2-1	.	few	TGCGCCAGCAGCTGGGCGGGGGCCCGTAAGATCTTC	CASSWAGARKIF
TRBV20-1	TRBJ2-7	TRBD2	many	TGCAGTGCTAGAGATCAACTAGCGGCAGTCTACGAGCAGTACTTC	CSARDQLAAVYEQYF
TRBV9	TRBJ1-4	TRBD1	few	TGTGCCAGCAGCGAGGGGACAGCCCAGGGGGAAAAACTGTTTTTT	CASSEGTAQGEKLFF
TRBV5-1	TRBJ2-5	TRBD1	.	TGCGCCAGCAGCTTGGGACAGGGGCCAGAGACCCAGTACTTC	CASSLGQGPETQYF
TRBV12-3/TRBV12-4	TRBJ1-2	.	.	TGTGCCAGCAGTTCGCAAAGCGTGGGTGGCTACACCTTC	CASSSQSVGGYTF
TRBV6-1	TRBJ2-3	TRBD1	few	TGTGCCAGCAGTGAAGAGGCAGGGGGTGCAGATACGCAGTATTTT	CASSEEAGGADTQYF
TRBV10-3	TRBJ1-2	.	many	TGTGCCATCAGTGAGTTTGGGGGGCGCGGCCATGGCTACACCTTC	CAISEFGGRGHGYTF
TRBV12-3/TRBV12-4	TRBJ1-3	.	many	TGTGCCAGCAGTTTGGACGGTTCTGGAAACACCATATATTTT	CASSLDGSGNTIYF
TRBV10-3	TRBJ1-1	.	many	TGTGCCATCAGTGCCTTCGGGACGGGCACTGAAGCTTTCTTT	CAISAFGTGTEAFF
TRBV7-9	TRBJ1-2	.	many	TGTGCCAGCAGCCCAAATTCAAAGCTTAACTATGGCTACACCTTC	CASSPNSKLNYGYTF
TRBV5-1	TRBJ1-5	.	many	TGCGCCAGCAGCTTGGGGACTGTTAGCAATCAGCCCCAGCATTTT	CASSLGTVSNQPQHF
TRBV6-4	TRBJ2-3	TRBD1	many	TGTGCCGGGCCGGGACAGGGGAGCGCAGATACGCAGTATTTT	CAGPGQGSADTQYF
TRBV6-1	TRBJ2-2	TRBD1	many	TGTGCCAGCAGTCACAGGGGCGGGGAGCTGTTTTTT	CASSHRGGELFF
TRBV12-3/TRBV12-4	TRBJ2-2	.	many	TGTGCCAGCAGTTTTTTGGGGCCGTCGAACACCGGGGAGCTGTTTTTT	CASSFLGPSNTGELFF
TRBV4-3	TRBJ2-6	.	many	TGCGCCAGCAGCCAAGAGCGCTCTGGGGCCAACGTCCTGACTTTC	CASSQERSGANVLTF
TRBV7-9	TRBJ1-1	.	many	TGTGCCAGCAGCTTGCCCCCGGGGGACGACACTGAAGCTTTCTTT	CASSLPPGDDTEAFF
TRBV4-1	TRBJ1-6	.	few	TGCGCCAGCAGGAGGGAAGGGTCCTATAATTCACCCCTCCACTTT	CASRREGSYNSPLHF
TRBV5-1	TRBJ1-2	.	many	TGCGCCAGCAGCTCCCCGGGAGTGGGGTCATATGGCTACACCTTC	CASSSPGVGSYGYTF
TRBV7-2	TRBJ1-2	.	few	TGTGCCAGCAGCCAAGCAGATTGGGGCTACACCTTC	CASSQADWGYTF
TRBV7-9	TRBJ2-1	.	many	TGTGCCAGCAGCTCACTGGGGCCGAACTCCTACAATGAGCAGTTCTTC	CASSSLGPNSYNEQFF
TRBV7-9	TRBJ2-7	TRBD2	.	TGTGCCAGCACCCTGGCGGGAGTTCACGAGCAGTACTTC	CASTLAGVHEQYF
TRBV20-1	TRBJ2-1	.	many	TGCAGTCCCTACTTGACCGATGAGCAGTTCTTC	CSPYLTDEQFF
TRBV4-2	TRBJ2-2	.	few	TGTGCCAGCAGCCCCCTGCGCGGGGAAAGCACCGGGGAGCTGTTTTTT	CASSPLRGESTGELFF